This T cell receptor beta chain came from a study of blood T cell repertoires in COVID-19. Study-level information: Samples taken during acute and convalescent COVID-19 were collected in the United States, Italy and Spain. PBMCs, B-cell-depleted T cells, or T cells were the source of the cDNA or gDNA that made up the material.

Source study methods: Estimation of nucleated cell counts relied on the amplification of reference gene primers. The table came from immunoSEQ multiplex PCR; TCRdb's copy has only in-frame clones and leaves some out. The V and J calls and the clone size are those of that table, but D and trimming were determined from the DNA. The table includes roughly 200,000 clones, approximately 85% detected once. The CDR3 covers 12 residues. The V gene lost 6 bases and the J gene lost 14 bases, with 14 bases spanning the gap. The chain uses TRBV12-3 or TRBV12-4 and TRBJ1-6; no reliable D call. This TCR derives from a man between 60 and 70 years old with acute or convalescent COVID-19. The sample was peripheral blood. The CDR3 here is CASSLVRSALHF. For the CDR3, the DNA is TGTGCCAGCAGCCTGGTGAGATCGGCCCTCCACTTT.